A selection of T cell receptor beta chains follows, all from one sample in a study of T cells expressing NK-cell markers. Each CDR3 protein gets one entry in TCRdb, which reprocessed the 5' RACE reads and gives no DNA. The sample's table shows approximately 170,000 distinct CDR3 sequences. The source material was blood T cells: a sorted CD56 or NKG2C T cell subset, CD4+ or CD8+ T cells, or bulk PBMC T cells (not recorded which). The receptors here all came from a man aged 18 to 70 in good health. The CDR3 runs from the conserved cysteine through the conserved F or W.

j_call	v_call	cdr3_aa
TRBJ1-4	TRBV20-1	CSARGLLGQIATNEKLFF
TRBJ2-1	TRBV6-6	CASSPHDLEEQFF
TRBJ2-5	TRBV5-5	CASSPPSGTQETQYF
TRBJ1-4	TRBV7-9	CASSSLGNEKLFF
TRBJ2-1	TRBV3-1	CASSPGTGAYNEQFF
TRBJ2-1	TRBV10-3	CATAEYSYNEQFF
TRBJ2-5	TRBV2	CATGTSTAPRETQYF
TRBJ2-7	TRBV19	CASSMGKELPSYEQYF
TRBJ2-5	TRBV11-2	CASSRTTGGPETQYF
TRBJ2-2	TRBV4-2	CASSQRTDNTGELFF
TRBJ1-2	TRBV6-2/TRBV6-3	CATERGGDKYYGYTF
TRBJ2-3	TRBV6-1	CASSVVPSGGAEISTDTQYF
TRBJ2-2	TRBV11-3	CASRSGLAGHPTGELFF
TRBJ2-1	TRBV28	CASTPTGGPTYNEQFF
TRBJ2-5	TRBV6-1	CASSTDRVEKETQYF
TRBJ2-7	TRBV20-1	CSARGAQGIYEQYF
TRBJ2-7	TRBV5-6	CASSSGDFYEQYF
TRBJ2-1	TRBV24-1	CATSDLSLLNEQFF
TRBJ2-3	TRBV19	CASSLVSSTDTQYF
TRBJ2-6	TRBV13	CASSLSAQAGANVLTF
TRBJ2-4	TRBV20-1	CSARTYETLAKNIQYF
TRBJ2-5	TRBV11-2	CASSSASGGAGRETQYF
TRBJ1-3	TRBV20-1	CSAREHSSGNTIYF
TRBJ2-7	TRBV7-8	CASSPGGAGAGYEQYF
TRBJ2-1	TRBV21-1	CASSNLQGGFF
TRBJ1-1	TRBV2	CASSDREVETEAFF
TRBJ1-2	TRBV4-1	CASSQDLVHDPYGYTF
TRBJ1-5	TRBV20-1	CSARLVGEGNQPQHF
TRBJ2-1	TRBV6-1	CASPEDSGGDNEQFF
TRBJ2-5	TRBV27	CASSPAGLGAQYF
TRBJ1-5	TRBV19	CASSIPRTGQPQHF
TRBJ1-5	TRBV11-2	CASSLTGSIGQPQHF
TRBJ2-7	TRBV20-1	CSARDLGQGSYEQYF
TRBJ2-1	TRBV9	CASSGSRRLAGGPSYNEQFF
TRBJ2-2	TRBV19	CASSSQEDGELFF
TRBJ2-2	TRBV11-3	CASSTRDRGQTGELFF
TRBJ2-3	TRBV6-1	CASTDRGGGADTQYF
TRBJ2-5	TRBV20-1	CSARPYHWPTGETQYF
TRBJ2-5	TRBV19	CASTSDRDGQETQYF
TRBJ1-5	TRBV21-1	CASSLQGVSNQPQHF
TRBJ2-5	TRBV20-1	CSARDDTNPGQGLQWGQYF
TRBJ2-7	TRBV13	CASSVKLQDHEQYF
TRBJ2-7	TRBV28	CASSFQGDRGYYEQYF
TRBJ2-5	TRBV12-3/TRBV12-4	CASSLGGALETQYF
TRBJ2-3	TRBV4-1	CASSQVDPSGGAADTQYF
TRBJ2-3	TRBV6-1	CASSTISGGADTQYF
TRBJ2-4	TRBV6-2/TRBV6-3	CASSYPRTGGFKNIQYF
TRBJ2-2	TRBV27	CASSLGLAGMNTGELFF
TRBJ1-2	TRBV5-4	CASTQGYGYTF
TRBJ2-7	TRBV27	CASSQDPRGYEQYF
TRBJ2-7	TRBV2	CASSEGVRGSSYEQYF